The 10 T cell receptor beta chains below were found in one sample sequenced in a study of T cells in localized non-small cell lung cancer. This table comes from immunoSEQ multiplex PCR, and its TCRdb copy is limited to in-frame clones, with some not included. The table includes roughly 90,000 clones, about nine tenths detected once. The sample was PBMCs, taken before any cancer treatment. Source of these receptors: a woman aged 40 to 75 with stage II squamous cell lung carcinoma.

The chain has TRBV28 and TRBJ2-7; 7 positions match TRBD1. The ends lost 8 bases at V and 7 bases at J; junction bases unmatched: 14. Germline CDR1 and CDR2: MDHEN and SYDVKM. CDR3 length: 14 residues. The CDR3 sequence: CASVPRTGGREQYF. The CDR3 DNA follows: TGTGCCAGCGTGCCCCGGACAGGAGGAAGGGAGCAGTACTTC.

The rearrangement joins TRBV6-1 to TRBJ1-6; no clear D. The V gene's germline CDR1 is MNHNS and CDR2 SASEGT. The ends were cut back, 2 bases at V and 11 bases at J, with 10 bases in the middle. This CDR3 spans 13 amino acids. CDR3 region: CASSEQQLAPLHF. DNA for the CDR3: TGTGCCAGCAGTGAACAACAGTTAGCACCCCTCCACTTT.

J is TRBJ2-7 and V is TRBV7-2, with TRBD2 matching 8 bases. This CDR3 is 15 amino acids long. Germline CDR1 is SGHTA and CDR2 is FQGNSA. V trimming: 2 bases; J trimming: 2 bases; junction bases outside the gene matches: 5. The CDR3 sequence: CASSLSRGGPYEQYF. Written as DNA, the CDR3 is TGTGCCAGCAGCTTATCACGGGGGGGTCCCTACGAGCAGTACTTC. The variable domain in full, with the rest retrieved from reference TRBV7-2 and TRBJ2-7, is GAGVSQSPSNKVTEKGKDVELRCDPISGHTALYWYRQSLGQGLEFLIYFQGNSAPDKSGLPSDRFSAERTGGSVSTLTIQRTQQEDSAVYLCASSLSRGGPYEQYFGPGTRLTVT.

The chain links TRBV7-8 to TRBJ1-5; D is undetermined. CDR3 length: 14 amino acids. V shed 1 base and J shed 3 bases, with 7 bases lying between them. Germline assignment: CDR1 SGHVS and CDR2 FQNEAQ. The CDR3 bases are TGTGCCAGCAGCTTAGGGGCCATCAATCAGCCCCAGCATTTT. Amino acids: CASSLGAINQPQHF.

The chain links TRBV5-1 to TRBJ2-1, with TRBD2 matching 8 bases. With V trimmed by 4 bases and J by 3 bases, 6 bases remained unmatched. This CDR3 spans 15 amino acids. The germline gives CDR1 SGHRS, CDR2 YFSETQ. CDR3 loop: CASSAGLAGYNEQFF. In nucleotides, the CDR3 is TGCGCCAGCAGCGCGGGCCTAGCGGGCTACAATGAGCAGTTCTTC.

The chain's CDR3 is CATRDPGGTQYF. Here the CDR3 DNA reads TGTGCCACACGGGACCCCGGGGGGACCCAGTACTTC. V gene TRBV19 combines with J gene TRBJ2-5, with a possible D match to TRBD2 (6 bases). Deletions cut 10 bases from V and 7 bases from J, with 16 bases between. The CDR3 spans 12 residues. Germline assignment: CDR1 LNHDA and CDR2 SQIVND (reference sequence).

In DNA form, the CDR3 reads TGTGCCAGCAGCCCCTTGGCGGGGGGCACAGATACGCAGTATTTT. It is translated as CASSPLAGGTDTQYF. This chain uses TRBV6-4 with TRBJ2-3; TRBD2 matches 7 bases. The junction had 7 bases not matched to a gene; V was cut back by 6 bases and J by 1 base. Germline V gene lookup returns CDR1 MRHNA and CDR2 SNTAGT. The CDR3 extends over 15 amino acids.

The chain is built from TRBV4-1 and TRBJ1-2, with 7 bases lining up with TRBD1. Unmatched junction bases numbered 8, after V lost 0 bases and J lost 1 base. The CDR3 spans 17 residues. CDR1 and CDR2 from the germline V gene are MGHRA and YSYEKL. CDR3 residues: CASSQDPGTELNYGYTF. CDR3 bases: TGCGCCAGCAGCCAAGATCCAGGGACAGAACTTAACTATGGCTACACCTTC.

Concerning this clone: The junction does not match germline at one end; this may be a read error. V gene TRBV7-7 combines with J gene TRBJ2-5; TRBD1 agrees at 7 bases. The CDR3 contains 15 residues. Germline values: CDR1 SSHAT, CDR2 FNYEAQ (reference sequence). The CDR3 loop reads CASSRTGTVQETQYF. In nucleotides, the CDR3 is TGTGCTAGCAGCCGTACCGGGACAGTCCAAGAGACCCAGTACTTC. Together with reference TRBV7-7 and TRBJ2-5, the CDR3 gives the full variable domain: GAGVSQSPRYKVTKRGQDVTLRCDPISSHATLYWYQQALGQGPEFLTYFNYEAQPDKSGLPSDRFSAERPEGSISTLTIQRTEQRDSAMYRCASSRTGTVQETQYFGPGTRLLVL.

This chain links TRBV11-3 with TRBJ2-2, with D perhaps assigned TRBD1 or TRBD2 (5 bases each). CDR1 and CDR2 from the germline V gene are SGHNT and YENEEA. This CDR3 is built from 17 residues. V was pared by 5 bases and J by 1 base, with 17 bases between. Here the CDR3 DNA reads TGTGCCAGCAGCCCTACATCCGGGACGGTGAACACCGGGGAGCTGTTTTTT. This codes for CASSPTSGTVNTGELFF.